This TCR beta chain derives from a study of blood T cell repertoires in COVID-19. Study in general: Both acute and convalescent COVID-19 samples were obtained from the United States, Italy and Spain. Nucleic acid was either cDNA or gDNA, and it came from T cells, B-cell-depleted T cells, or PBMCs.

As handled by the study authors: Quantification of nucleated cells was approximated via reference gene primer amplification. Only in-frame clones appear in the TCRdb table, and some are missing; sequencing was by immunoSEQ multiplex PCR. V and J calls and clone size are as listed in that table; D and trimming were resolved from the DNA. The table records about 160,000 clones, over 75% of them present only once. The CDR3 loop spans 13 amino acids. The germline V gene has CDR1 ENHRY and CDR2 SYGVKD. V dropped 3 bases and J dropped 5 bases, with 8 bases sitting between them. Seattle cases were enrolled at active infection and followed longitudinally.

The origin of this receptor is a man at least 80 years old with COVID-19, enrolled during active disease. The sample taken for sequencing was peripheral blood. This chain connects TRBV10-3 to TRBJ1-5, with no clear D. CDR3 coding DNA: TGTGCCATCAGTGACCAGGCGTATCAGCCCCAGCATTTT. Encoded protein: CAISDQAYQPQHF.